A selection of T cell receptor beta chains follows, all from one sample in a study of cytotoxic CD8 clonotypes in ibrutinib-treated CLL. Assay used: immunoSEQ multiplex PCR; TCRdb lists only in-frame clones, some missing. The sample lists some 150,000 clones, 60% to 80% occurring once. The sequencing used PBMCs, collected after 12 months of ibrutinib treatment. The receptors originated from a human donor with chronic lymphocytic leukemia. CDR3s include the opening cysteine and the closing phenylalanine or tryptophan. The D gene is left open where the match is weak. The listing skips clone size in some rows; elsewhere it reads once, few, many or a size class.

clone_size	d_call	cdr3_length	v_call	j_call	cdr3_nt	cdr3_aa
NA	NA	13	TRBV6-5	TRBJ1-2	TGTGCCAGCAGTTCTGGACAGATCTATGGCTACACCTTC	CASSSGQIYGYTF
NA	TRBD1	15	TRBV2	TRBJ2-2	TGTGCCAGCACCCAGGACAGGGCTAGCTCCGGGGAGCTGTTTTTT	CASTQDRASSGELFF
NA	TRBD1	13	TRBV6-6	TRBJ2-7	TGTGCCAGCAGCCCATCGACAGGGGTCGAGCAGTACTTC	CASSPSTGVEQYF
NA	NA	15	TRBV11-3	TRBJ2-7	TGTGCCAGCAGCTTAGTGTCTCAGGCGATCTACGAGCAGTACTTC	CASSLVSQAIYEQYF
NA	NA	15	TRBV27	TRBJ2-7	TGTGCCAGCAGGACCGACGGGGGACTCTCCTACGAGCAGTACTTC	CASRTDGGLSYEQYF
NA	TRBD2	14	TRBV6-5	TRBJ2-7	TGTGCCAGCAGTTGGAGCGGGAGCTCCTACGAGCAGTACTTC	CASSWSGSSYEQYF
NA	TRBD2	20	TRBV4-2	TRBJ2-1	TGTGCCAGCAGCCAAGAAGCGGTGGGAAGCGGGAGAAACAATTACAATGAGCAGTTCTTC	CASSQEAVGSGRNNYNEQFF
NA	NA	15	TRBV4-1	TRBJ2-1	TGCGCCAGCAGCCAAGTCGGTAAGGCTGTCAATGAGCAGTTCTTC	CASSQVGKAVNEQFF
NA	NA	15	TRBV6-1	TRBJ1-1	TGTGCCAGCAGCCTAAGGGGGGACTCGAACACTGAAGCTTTCTTT	CASSLRGDSNTEAFF
NA	NA	13	TRBV27	TRBJ1-1	TGTGCCAGCAGCCTCGGGTGGAACACTGAAGCTTTCTTT	CASSLGWNTEAFF
once	TRBD1	16	TRBV6-6	TRBJ2-5	TGTGCCAGCAGTTACCCTCAGGGGCAGGGGGCAGAGACCCAGTACTTC	CASSYPQGQGAETQYF
NA	TRBD1	14	TRBV28	TRBJ2-7	TGTGCCAGCAGTTTCGGGACAGCTGATTACGAGCAGTACTTC	CASSFGTADYEQYF
once	TRBD2	16	TRBV5-1	TRBJ2-7	TGCGCCAGCAGCTTGGACCCAGCGGGGAGCTCCTACGAGCAGTACTTC	CASSLDPAGSSYEQYF
NA	TRBD1	14	TRBV30	TRBJ1-5	TGTGCCGCCGGCGGGGACAGGGTGCATCAGCCCCAGCATTTT	CAAGGDRVHQPQHF
NA	NA	12	TRBV7-2	TRBJ1-2	TGTGCCAGCAGCTTAGCAGGCTATGGCTACACCTTC	CASSLAGYGYTF
NA	NA	14	TRBV7-2	TRBJ2-7	TGTGCCAGCAGCTTAGGGTCTAGGCTCTACGAGCAGTACTTC	CASSLGSRLYEQYF
once	TRBD2	15	TRBV10-3	TRBJ2-7	TGTGCCATCAGTGAGACTAGCGGGAGAGTGTACGAGCAGTACTTC	CAISETSGRVYEQYF
NA	NA	17	TRBV9	TRBJ1-3	TGTGCCAGCAGCGTAGGGGCGGAAATGGAATCACCCCACACCATATATTTT	CASSVGAEMESPHTIYF
NA	NA	13	TRBV7-2	TRBJ1-1	TGTGCCAGCAGCTCAGAAAGCAGGGTCGGGGCTTTCTTT	CASSSESRVGAFF
NA	NA	13	TRBV30	TRBJ1-1	TGTGCCTGGAGTGGCCGGGACCTGGTCCCAGCTTTCTTT	CAWSGRDLVPAFF
NA	NA	12	TRBV29-1	TRBJ2-6	TGCAGCGTTTTTTCTGGGGCCAACGTCCTGACTTTC	CSVFSGANVLTF
NA	TRBD1	14	TRBV11-1	TRBJ1-1	TGTGCCAGCAGCTGGGGACAGGCGAACACTGAAGCTTTCTTT	CASSWGQANTEAFF
once	NA	14	TRBV5-1	TRBJ2-3	TGCGCCAGCAGCTTGGCTGAGGCCACAGATACGCAGTATTTT	CASSLAEATDTQYF
NA	TRBD2	16	TRBV2	TRBJ2-7	TGTGCCAGCAGTACCCGGACTAGCGGGAGTTCCTACGAGCAGTACTTC	CASSTRTSGSSYEQYF
once	TRBD1	19	TRBV5-1	TRBJ2-6	TGCGCCAGCAGCCCGCGGACAGGGGACTGGGTCTCTGGGGCCAACGTCCTGACTTTC	CASSPRTGDWVSGANVLTF
NA	TRBD1	14	TRBV5-1	TRBJ2-7	TGCGCCAGCAGGTCACAGGGGGCCTCCTACGAGCAGTACTTC	CASRSQGASYEQYF
NA	NA	14	TRBV6-1	TRBJ1-1	TGTGCCAGCAGTGAAGCTGGGCTGAACACTGAAGCTTTCTTT	CASSEAGLNTEAFF
NA	NA	14	TRBV21-1	TRBJ1-5	TGTGCCAGCAGGGGGACAGGGAAAAATCAGCCCCAGCATTTT	CASRGTGKNQPQHF
once	NA	14	TRBV7-6	TRBJ1-1	TGTGCCAGCAGATGGGACATTTCGTCAACTGAAGCTTTCTTT	CASRWDISSTEAFF
NA	NA	15	TRBV28	TRBJ2-6	TGTGCCAGCAGGAAAGGGGCATCTGGGGCCAACGTCCTGACTTTC	CASRKGASGANVLTF
NA	NA	13	TRBV29-1	TRBJ2-1	TGCAGCGTTGATTATTCCAGTAACGCTGAGCAGTTCTTC	CSVDYSSNAEQFF